This note documents a single TCR beta chain sequence. The sample comes from a study of CD8 T cells in Susac syndrome. In the study overall: Each patient with Susac syndrome, at the time of blood draw, was therapy-naive, on corticosteroids, or on intravenous immunoglobulin alone.

There are 14 residues in the CDR3. Germline CDR1 reads LGHDT; CDR2 reads YNNKEL (reference sequence). V lost 6 bases, J lost 0 bases, and 8 bases lay in between. RNA totalling roughly 0.45 to 1 ug underwent reverse transcription with random hexamers. TCRdb re-derived calls from the immunoSEQ multiplex PCR reads in MiXCR, one entry per CDR3 protein. This sample has more than 150,000 distinct CDR3 sequences, with approximately 95% found just once. The material sequenced was CD4+ T cells from PBMCs. The clonotype originates from a human donor with Susac syndrome. This chain joins TRBV3-1 and TRBJ2-2; the D gene is possibly TRBD1 (5 bases). The CDR3 DNA sequence: TGTGCCAGCAGAAGACAGCCGAACACCGGGGAGCTGTTTTTT. It encodes CASRRQPNTGELFF.